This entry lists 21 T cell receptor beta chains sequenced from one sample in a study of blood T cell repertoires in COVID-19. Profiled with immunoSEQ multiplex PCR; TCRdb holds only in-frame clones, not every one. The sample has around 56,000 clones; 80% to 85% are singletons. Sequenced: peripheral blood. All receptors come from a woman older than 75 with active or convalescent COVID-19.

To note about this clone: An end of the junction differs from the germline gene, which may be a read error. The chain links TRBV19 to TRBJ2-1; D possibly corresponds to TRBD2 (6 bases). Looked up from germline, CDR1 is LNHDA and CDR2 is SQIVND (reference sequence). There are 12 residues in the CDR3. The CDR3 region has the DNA TGTGCCAGTAGTACGGGACTCCGACAACGGGTCTTC. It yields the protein CASSTGLRQRVF.

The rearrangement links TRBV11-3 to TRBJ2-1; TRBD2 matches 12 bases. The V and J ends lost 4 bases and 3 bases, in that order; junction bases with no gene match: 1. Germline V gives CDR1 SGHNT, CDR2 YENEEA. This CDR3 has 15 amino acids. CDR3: CASSSSGGDYNEQFF. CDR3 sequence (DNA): TGTGCCAGCAGCTCTAGCGGGGGGGACTACAATGAGCAGTTCTTC.

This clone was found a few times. CDR3 bases: TGTGCCAGCAGAATGGGACTAGTAGATTCCTACAATGAGCAGTTCTTC. Translated: CASRMGLVDSYNEQFF. V gene TRBV28 combines with J gene TRBJ2-1; 8 bases match TRBD2. V was pared by 6 bases and J by 1 base, with 8 bases of the junction left unmatched. The length of the CDR3 is 16 residues. The V gene's germline CDR1 is MDHEN and CDR2 SYDVKM.

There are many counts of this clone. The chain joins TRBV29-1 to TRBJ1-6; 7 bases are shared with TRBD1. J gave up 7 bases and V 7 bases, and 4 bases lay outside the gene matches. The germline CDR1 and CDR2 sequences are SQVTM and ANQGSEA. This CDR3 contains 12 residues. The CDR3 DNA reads TGCAGCGCCCGACAGGGAAATTCACCCCTCCACTTT. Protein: CSARQGNSPLHF. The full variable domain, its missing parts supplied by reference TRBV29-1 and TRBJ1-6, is SAVISQKPSRDICQRGTSLTIQCQVDSQVTMMFWYRQQPGQSLTLIATANQGSEATYESGFVIDKFPISRPNLTFSTLTVSNMSPEDSSIYLCSARQGNSPLHFGNGTRLTVT.

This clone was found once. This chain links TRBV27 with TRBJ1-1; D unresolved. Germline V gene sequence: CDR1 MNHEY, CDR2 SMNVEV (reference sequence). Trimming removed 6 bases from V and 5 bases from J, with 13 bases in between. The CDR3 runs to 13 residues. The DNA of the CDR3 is TGTGCCAGCAGGGATATGGCGGGGACTGAAGCTTTCTTT. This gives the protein CASRDMAGTEAFF.

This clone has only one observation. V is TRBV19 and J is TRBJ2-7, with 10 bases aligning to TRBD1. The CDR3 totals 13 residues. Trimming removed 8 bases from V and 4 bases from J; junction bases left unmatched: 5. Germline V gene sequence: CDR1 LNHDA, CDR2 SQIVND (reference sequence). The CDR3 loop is CASGGTGVYEQYF. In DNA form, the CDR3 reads TGTGCCAGTGGAGGGACAGGGGTGTACGAGCAGTACTTC.

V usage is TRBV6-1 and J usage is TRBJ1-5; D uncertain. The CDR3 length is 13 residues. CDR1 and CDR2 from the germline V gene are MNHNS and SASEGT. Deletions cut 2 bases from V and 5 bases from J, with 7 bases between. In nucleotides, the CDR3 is TGTGCCAGCAGTGAATTTCGGGATCAGCCCCAGCATTTT. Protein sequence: CASSEFRDQPQHF.

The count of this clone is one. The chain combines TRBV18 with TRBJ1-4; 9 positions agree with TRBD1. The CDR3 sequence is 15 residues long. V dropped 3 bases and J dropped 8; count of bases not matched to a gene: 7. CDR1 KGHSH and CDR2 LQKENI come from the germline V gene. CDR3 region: CASSPRTGVEEKLFF. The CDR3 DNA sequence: TGTGCCAGCTCACCGCGGACAGGGGTTGAGGAAAAACTGTTTTTT.

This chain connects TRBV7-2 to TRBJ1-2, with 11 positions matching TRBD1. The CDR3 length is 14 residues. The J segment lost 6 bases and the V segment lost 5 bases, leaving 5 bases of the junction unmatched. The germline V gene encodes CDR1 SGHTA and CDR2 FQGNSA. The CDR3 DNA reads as TGTGCCAGCAGCACCGGACAGGGGGCGGATGGCTACACCTTC. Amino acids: CASSTGQGADGYTF.

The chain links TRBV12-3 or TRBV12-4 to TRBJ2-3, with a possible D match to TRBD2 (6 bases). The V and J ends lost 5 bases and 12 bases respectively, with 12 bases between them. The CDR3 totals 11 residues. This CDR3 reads CASSLLASQYF. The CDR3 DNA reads TGTGCCAGCAGTCTACTAGCATCCCAGTATTTT.

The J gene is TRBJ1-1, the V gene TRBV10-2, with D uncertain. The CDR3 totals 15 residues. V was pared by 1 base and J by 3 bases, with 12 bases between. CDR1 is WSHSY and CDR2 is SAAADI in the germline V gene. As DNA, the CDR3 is TGCGCCAGCAGTGAGTATCCCCCAAGCTACACTGAAGCTTTCTTT. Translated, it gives CASSEYPPSYTEAFF.

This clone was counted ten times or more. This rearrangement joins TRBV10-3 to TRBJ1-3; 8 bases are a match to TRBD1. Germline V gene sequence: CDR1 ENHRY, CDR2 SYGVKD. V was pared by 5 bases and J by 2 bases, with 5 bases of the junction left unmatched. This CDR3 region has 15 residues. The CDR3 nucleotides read TGTGCCATCAGTTACTCACAGGGGGCTGGAAACACCATATATTTT. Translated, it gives CAISYSQGAGNTIYF.

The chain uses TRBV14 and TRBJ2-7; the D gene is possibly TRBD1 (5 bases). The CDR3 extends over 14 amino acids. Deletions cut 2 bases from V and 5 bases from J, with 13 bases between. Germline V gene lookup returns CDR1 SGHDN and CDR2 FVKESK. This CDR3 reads CASSQQGPVHEQYF. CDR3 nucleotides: TGTGCCAGCAGCCAACAGGGCCCCGTCCACGAGCAGTACTTC.

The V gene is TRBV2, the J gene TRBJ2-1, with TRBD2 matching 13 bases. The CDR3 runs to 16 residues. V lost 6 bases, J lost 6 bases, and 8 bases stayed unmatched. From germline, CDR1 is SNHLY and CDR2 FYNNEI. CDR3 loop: CASREPGLAGSNEQFF. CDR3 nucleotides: TGTGCCAGCAGGGAACCGGGACTAGCGGGGTCCAATGAGCAGTTCTTC.

The CDR3 nucleotides read TGTGCCAGCAGTTCCAAGCCCCAACTAGCGGGGGTAATAGAGACCCAGTACTTC. This sequence encodes CASSSKPQLAGVIETQYF. V gene TRBV27 combines with J gene TRBJ2-5; 11 nucleotides agree with TRBD2. With V trimmed by 4 bases and J by 4 bases, 14 bases remained unmatched. The CDR3 covers 18 residues. Germline values: CDR1 MNHEY, CDR2 SMNVEV (reference sequence).

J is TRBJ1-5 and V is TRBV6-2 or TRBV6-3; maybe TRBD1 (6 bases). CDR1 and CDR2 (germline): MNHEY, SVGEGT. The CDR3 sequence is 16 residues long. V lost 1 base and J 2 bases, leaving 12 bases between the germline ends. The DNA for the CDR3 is TGTGCCAGCAGTTACTTCGGGGGGACACGCAATCAGCCCCAGCATTTT. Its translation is CASSYFGGTRNQPQHF.

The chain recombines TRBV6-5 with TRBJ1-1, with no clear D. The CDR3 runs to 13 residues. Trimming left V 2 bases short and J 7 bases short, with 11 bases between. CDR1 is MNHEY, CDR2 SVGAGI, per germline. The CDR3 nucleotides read TGTGCCAGCAGTTACGGAGACGCCTATGAAGCTTTCTTT. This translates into CASSYGDAYEAFF.

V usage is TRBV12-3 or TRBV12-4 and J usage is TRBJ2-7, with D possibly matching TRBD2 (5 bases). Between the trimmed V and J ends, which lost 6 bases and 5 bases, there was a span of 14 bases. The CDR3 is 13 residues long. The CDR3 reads CASSPRALNEQYF. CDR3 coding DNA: TGTGCCAGCAGCCCGAGGGCCCTCAACGAGCAGTACTTC.

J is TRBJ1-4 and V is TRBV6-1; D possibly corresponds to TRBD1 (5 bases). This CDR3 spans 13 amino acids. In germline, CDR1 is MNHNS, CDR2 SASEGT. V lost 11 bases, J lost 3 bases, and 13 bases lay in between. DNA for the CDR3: TGTGCCTCCAGGGCAGGACCTAATGAAAAACTGTTTTTT. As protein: CASRAGPNEKLFF.

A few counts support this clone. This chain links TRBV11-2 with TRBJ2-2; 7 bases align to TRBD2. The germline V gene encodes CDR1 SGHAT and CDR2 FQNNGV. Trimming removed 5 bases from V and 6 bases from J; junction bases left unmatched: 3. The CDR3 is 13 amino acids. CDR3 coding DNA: TGTGCCAGCAGCGGCCGGGGGGCCGGGGAGCTGTTTTTT. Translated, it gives CASSGRGAGELFF.

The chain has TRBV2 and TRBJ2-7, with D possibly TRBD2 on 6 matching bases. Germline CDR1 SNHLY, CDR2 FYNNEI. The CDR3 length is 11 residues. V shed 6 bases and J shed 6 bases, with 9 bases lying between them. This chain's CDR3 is CASRQEGEQYF. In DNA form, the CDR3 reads TGTGCCAGCAGACAGGAGGGCGAGCAGTACTTC.